Following are 15 T cell receptor beta chains from one sample sequenced in a study of cytomegalovirus exposure and HLA in healthy donors. In the PCR, 60 Vbeta and 13 Jbeta primers were used. Some clones are missing from TCRdb's copy, which holds only in-frame ones; the method was immunoSEQ multiplex PCR. The table has 150,000 or so clones, 80% to 85% seen once; the top ten hold 7% to 9.5%. Sample: PBMCs. Receptor source: a male donor in good health and CMV-seropositive.

This clone was observed once. The chain is built from TRBV5-1 and TRBJ2-1, with D perhaps TRBD2 (5 bases). The CDR3 sequence is 16 residues long. The germline V and J ends were trimmed by 1 base and 7 bases, with 18 bases remaining between them. The germline gives CDR1 SGHRS, CDR2 YFSETQ. This CDR3 is CASSLYPPGEGNEQFF. DNA of the CDR3: TGCGCCAGCAGCTTGTACCCGCCGGGTGAGGGTAATGAGCAGTTCTTC.

This sequence joins TRBV18 and TRBJ2-1, with D possibly matching TRBD1 (6 bases). The CDR3 sequence is 14 residues long. Germline-derived CDR1 and CDR2 are KGHSH and LQKENI. The germline V and J ends were trimmed by 0 bases and 8 bases, with 11 bases remaining between them. The CDR3 protein is CASSPPSGADEQFF. The CDR3 region has the DNA TGTGCCAGCTCACCACCATCAGGGGCCGATGAGCAGTTCTTC.

Notes on this clone: Mismatch with germline at one junction end may stem from a read error. The rearrangement joins TRBV10-3 to TRBJ2-6; 7 bases agree with TRBD1. CDR1 and CDR2 from the germline V gene are ENHRY and SYGVKD. The CDR3 runs 16 residues. CDR3 protein: CAISPGQFSGANGLTF. The CDR3 nucleotides read TGTGCCATCAGCCCGGGACAGTTCTCTGGGGCCAACGGCCTGACTTTC.

The chain carries TRBV18 and TRBJ2-7, with 7 bases that match TRBD1. The ends lost 3 bases at V and 1 base at J; junction bases unmatched: 6. The CDR3 spans 15 residues. Germline V gene lookup returns CDR1 KGHSH and CDR2 LQKENI. The CDR3 sequence is CASSPGQSASYEQYF. DNA for the CDR3: TGTGCCAGCTCACCGGGACAGTCTGCTTCCTACGAGCAGTACTTC.

The chain employs TRBV5-8 and TRBJ1-5, with 8 bases matching TRBD1. The length of the CDR3 is 16 residues. With 0 bases clipped from V and 2 bases from J, the junction kept 4 bases outside the gene matches. Germline V lookup: CDR1 SGHTS, CDR2 YDEGEE. The CDR3 loop is CASSLGQGFGNQPQHF. The DNA for the CDR3 is TGTGCCAGCAGCTTGGGACAGGGGTTCGGCAATCAGCCCCAGCATTTT.

The chain recombines TRBV5-1 with TRBJ2-6, with 8 nucleotides matching TRBD1. V dropped 3 bases and J dropped 0; count of bases not matched to a gene: 8. Germline V gene sequence: CDR1 SGHRS, CDR2 YFSETQ. The CDR3 loop spans 18 amino acids. Here the CDR3 reads CASSSRQGSDSGANVLTF. CDR3 DNA sequence: TGCGCCAGCAGCTCTCGACAGGGGTCGGACTCTGGGGCCAACGTCCTGACTTTC.

The chain has TRBV6-5 and TRBJ2-5, with D tentatively TRBD2 (6 bases). Deletions cut 0 bases from V and 3 bases from J, with 11 bases between. The CDR3 loop spans 15 amino acids. The germline V gene has CDR1 MNHEY and CDR2 SVGAGI. CDR3 in DNA: TGTGCCAGCAGTTACTCCTCCGGGGGAAAAGAGACCCAGTACTTC. This gives the protein CASSYSSGGKETQYF.

This chain links TRBV4-1 with TRBJ2-2, with 7 bases identical to TRBD1. Germline V gene data show CDR1 as MGHRA and CDR2 as YSYEKL. The CDR3 loop spans 17 amino acids. Trimming took 1 base from V and 4 from J; bases not matched to a gene: 9. The chain's CDR3 is CASSQGKGGQTTGELFF. The CDR3 DNA reads as TGCGCCAGCAGCCAAGGGAAAGGGGGACAGACCACCGGGGAGCTGTTTTTT.

In this sample, this clone turned up once. V gene TRBV5-1 combines with J gene TRBJ2-7; tentative D call: TRBD2 (5 bases). This CDR3 spans 14 amino acids. Germline CDR1 is SGHRS and CDR2 is YFSETQ. Trimming shortened V by 0 bases and J by 5 bases, and 12 bases separated the two germline ends. This CDR3 reads CASSLDLASHEQYF. In DNA, the CDR3 is TGCGCCAGCAGCTTGGACCTAGCAAGCCACGAGCAGTACTTC.

In this sample, this clone turned up a few times. For the CDR3, the DNA is TGTGCCAGCTCAAGGGGATCAGGGGGCACTGAAGCTTTCTTT. Its translation is CASSRGSGGTEAFF. This chain joins TRBV7-2 and TRBJ1-1, with TRBD1 identical over 7 bases. V lost 8 bases, J lost 4 bases, and 10 bases stayed unmatched. Germline V gene data show CDR1 as SGHTA and CDR2 as FQGNSA. This CDR3 comprises 14 residues.

The chain joins TRBV7-6 to TRBJ2-6; D is unclear. Germline loops: CDR1 SGHVS, CDR2 FNYEAQ. Deletions cut 2 bases from V and 4 bases from J, with 6 bases between. The CDR3 is 14 residues long. The CDR3 region is CASSLRRGANVLTF. DNA for the CDR3: TGTGCCAGCAGCTTACGGCGGGGGGCCAACGTCCTGACTTTC.

This clone was seen just once. The V and J genes are TRBV7-8 and TRBJ1-3; TRBD1 might be the D (5 bases). The CDR3 is 16 residues long. With 4 bases removed from V and 6 bases from J, the gap between germline ends came to 19 bases. Germline V CDR1 and CDR2: SGHVS, FQNEAQ. The CDR3 here is CASSYRTRQKENTIYF. The CDR3 DNA sequence: TGTGCCAGCAGCTATAGAACCCGACAGAAAGAAAACACCATATATTTT.

The chain is built from TRBV5-4 and TRBJ2-5; tentative D call: TRBD1 (7 bases). V dropped 5 bases and J dropped 5 bases, with 22 bases sitting between them. There are 16 residues in the CDR3. CDR1 and CDR2 (germline): SGHNT, YYREEE (reference sequence). The chain's CDR3 is CASSHPRQGGLETQYF. The CDR3 nucleotides are TGTGCCAGCAGTCACCCCCGACAGGGAGGCTTGGAGACCCAGTACTTC.

The chain employs TRBV7-9 and TRBJ1-1; 10 nucleotides line up with TRBD1. Germline V CDR1 and CDR2: SEHNR, FQNEAQ (reference sequence). V shed 1 base, J shed 6 bases, and the junction held 8 bases outside the gene matches. The CDR3 contains 16 residues. CDR3 in DNA: TGTGCCAGCAGCTTAGGTAGGACAGGGGGTAACGCTGAAGCTTTCTTT. Translation: CASSLGRTGGNAEAFF.

The chain couples TRBV7-9 to TRBJ2-1; 9 bases are a match to TRBD2. The CDR3 contains 17 residues. V was clipped by 2 bases and J by 5 bases; unmatched bases: 10. Germline V gene data show CDR1 as SEHNR and CDR2 as FQNEAQ (reference sequence). CDR3 residues: CASSLPVGLAWDNEQFF. CDR3 DNA: TGTGCCAGCAGCTTACCGGTGGGACTAGCTTGGGACAATGAGCAGTTCTTC.